This entry lists 18 T cell receptor beta chains sequenced from one sample in a study of blood T cell repertoires in COVID-19. Generated by immunoSEQ multiplex PCR, the TCRdb table keeps only in-frame clones and is missing some. The sample has about 120,000 clones; 70% to 85% are singletons. Sequenced sample: peripheral blood. The receptors here all came from an older woman with acute or convalescent COVID-19.

V usage is TRBV19 and J usage is TRBJ1-4, with a tentative D call TRBD1 (6 bases). The V end was cut by 2 bases, the J end by 5 bases, with 18 bases between. This CDR3 has 17 residues. From germline, CDR1 is LNHDA and CDR2 SQIVND (reference sequence). CDR3 sequence (DNA): TGTGCCAGTAGTATAAAAGTGAGGACAGCAGGGAATGAAAAACTGTTTTTT. Protein sequence: CASSIKVRTAGNEKLFF.

The chain couples TRBV10-2 to TRBJ2-2; 9 bases are shared with TRBD1. Trimming cost V 5 bases and J 4 bases; bases outside gene matches: 5. The CDR3 length is 15 residues. In germline, CDR1 is WSHSY, CDR2 SAAADI. CDR3 nucleotide sequence: TGCGCCAGCAGTAGGGTGACAGGGGGCACCGGGGAGCTGTTTTTT. Translating gives CASSRVTGGTGELFF.

The table lists this clone with a count of one. The chain links TRBV6-5 to TRBJ2-7, with 10 bases that match TRBD2. Germline CDR1 MNHEY, CDR2 SVGAGI. The CDR3 is made up of 14 amino acids. V was pared by 5 bases and J by 4 bases, with 5 bases of the junction left unmatched. CDR3 coding DNA: TGTGCCAGCAGTCGGACTAGCGGAACTTACGAGCAGTACGTC. Translating gives CASSRTSGTYEQYV.

V usage is TRBV10-1 and J usage is TRBJ2-2; weak D call: TRBD1 (5 bases). Trimming took 3 bases from V and 5 from J, leaving 16 bases between them. The length of the CDR3 is 16 residues. The V gene's germline CDR1 is WNHNN and CDR2 SYGVQD (reference sequence). In DNA, the CDR3 is TGCGCCAGCAGTGAAAACGGGCAGGGCCCAACCGGGGAGCTGTTTTTT. This sequence encodes CASSENGQGPTGELFF.

The chain has TRBV4-2 and TRBJ2-5, with D possibly matching TRBD1 (6 bases). V was clipped by 1 base and J by 1 base, with 10 bases between them. The CDR3 is 15 amino acids. CDR1 is LGHNA, CDR2 YNFKEQ, per germline. For the CDR3, the DNA is TGTGCCAGCAGCCAAGGGACAGCAACCCAAGAGACCCAGTACTTC. This encodes CASSQGTATQETQYF.

The chain has TRBV6-2 or TRBV6-3 and TRBJ1-2; tentative D call: TRBD1 (6 bases). Per the germline V gene, CDR1 is MNHEY and CDR2 is SVGEGT. The CDR3 has 14 residues. Trimming shortened V by 6 bases and J by 0 bases, and 11 bases separated the two germline ends. CDR3 sequence: CASSRTDTNYGYTF. CDR3 coding DNA: TGTGCCAGCAGCCGGACAGATACTAACTATGGCTACACCTTC.

This chain uses TRBV9 with TRBJ1-1; D is unclear. The CDR3 runs to 15 residues. Trimming removed 2 bases from V and 2 bases from J, with 13 bases in between. Germline values: CDR1 SGDLS, CDR2 YYNGEE. CDR3 bases: TGTGCCAGCAGCGTCCGCCCTACAGATAACACTGAAGCTTTCTTT. This encodes CASSVRPTDNTEAFF.

The genes are TRBV7-9 and TRBJ1-1, with D unclear. This CDR3 region has 12 residues. Germline assignment: CDR1 SEHNR and CDR2 FQNEAQ (reference sequence). The V gene lost 9 bases and the J gene lost 8 bases, with 16 bases spanning the gap. The chain's CDR3 is CARSTGREEAFF. CDR3 nucleotides: TGTGCCAGGAGCACCGGTAGGGAGGAAGCTTTCTTT.

The rearrangement uses TRBV7-9 and TRBJ1-4; no clear D gene. The CDR3 extends over 14 amino acids. Germline values: CDR1 SEHNR, CDR2 FQNEAQ (reference sequence). Trimming left V 5 bases short and J 6 bases short, with 13 bases between. CDR3 sequence reads: CASSPGGLHEKLFF. The DNA for the CDR3 is TGTGCCAGCAGCCCTGGAGGGCTTCATGAAAAACTGTTTTTT.

In its sample, this clone was seen a few times. The chain employs TRBV29-1 and TRBJ1-3, with a tentative D call TRBD1 (6 bases). Germline V gene sequence: CDR1 SQVTM, CDR2 ANQGSEA. CDR3 size: 14 residues. V lost 1 base to trimming and J lost 9 bases, with 16 bases between them. CDR3 amino acids: CSVEARRQDGTIYF. CDR3 DNA: TGCAGCGTTGAAGCCCGCCGACAGGACGGCACCATATATTTT. Full variable domain (outside the CDR3, taken from reference TRBV29-1 and TRBJ1-3): SAVISQKPSRDICQRGTSLTIQCQVDSQVTMMFWYRQQPGQSLTLIATANQGSEATYESGFVIDKFPISRPNLTFSTLTVSNMSPEDSSIYLCSVEARRQDGTIYFGEGSWLTVV.

This clone was observed a single time. The chain has TRBV3-1 (or the pseudogene TRBV3-2) and TRBJ1-1; 7 bases fit TRBD1. Germline V gene sequence: CDR1 LGHDT, CDR2 YNNKEL (reference sequence). The CDR3 has 14 amino acids. With 4 bases clipped from V and 1 base from J, the junction kept 3 bases outside the gene matches. The CDR3 protein is CASSLSGGNTEAFF. CDR3 sequence (DNA): TGTGCCAGCAGCCTCTCAGGGGGGAACACTGAAGCTTTCTTT.

Only one count was recorded for this clone. The J gene is TRBJ2-7, the V gene TRBV10-1; 9 nucleotides align to TRBD1. Germline V gene data show CDR1 as WNHNN and CDR2 as SYGVQD (reference sequence). This CDR3 spans 18 amino acids. V was pared by 4 bases and J by 1 base, with 14 bases of the junction left unmatched. The CDR3 DNA reads TGCGCCAGCAGTGGGCCGAACACTACCGGGACAGGGTCCTACGAGCAGTACGTC. It specifies CASSGPNTTGTGSYEQYV.

This CDR3 is CAWSPDSFSYGYTF. DNA of the CDR3: TGTGCCTGGAGCCCAGACAGTTTCTCCTATGGCTACACCTTC. V and J are TRBV30 and TRBJ1-2, with a possible D match to TRBD1 (5 bases). V lost 3 bases and J 4 bases, leaving 15 bases between the germline ends. Germline values: CDR1 GTSNPN, CDR2 SVGIG (reference sequence). This CDR3 has 14 residues.

This clone was recorded a few times. This chain connects TRBV12-3 or TRBV12-4 to TRBJ1-2; TRBD1 matches 7 bases. Trimming cost V 5 bases and J 5 bases; bases outside gene matches: 5. The CDR3 runs 13 residues. CDR3 loop: CASSGQDLYGYTF. CDR3 DNA sequence: TGTGCCAGCAGTGGACAGGACTTATATGGCTACACCTTC.

V gene TRBV5-5 combines with J gene TRBJ2-5, with a weak D call TRBD2 (6 bases). The germline V gene encodes CDR1 SGHKS and CDR2 YYEKEE (reference sequence). V was cut by 0 bases and J by 1 base, with 13 bases left in between. The CDR3 spans 16 residues. DNA for the CDR3: TGTGCCAGCAGCTTGGCCGGAGGGGCATTCCAAGAGACCCAGTACTTC. Amino acid sequence: CASSLAGGAFQETQYF.

The chain is built from TRBV6-5 and TRBJ1-2; no clear D gene. This CDR3 comprises 14 residues. CDR1 MNHEY and CDR2 SVGAGI come from the germline V gene. V was trimmed by 4 bases and J by 3 bases, leaving 12 bases between them. CDR3 DNA: TGTGCCAGCAGTTCGGGGAGAGGGTACTATGGCTACACCTTC. As protein: CASSSGRGYYGYTF.

The V call is TRBV4-1, the J call TRBJ1-3; TRBD1 might be the D (5 bases). CDR3 size: 14 residues. CDR1 and CDR2 from the germline V gene are MGHRA and YSYEKL. The V and J ends lost 2 bases and 0 bases respectively, with 5 bases between them. The CDR3 sequence: CASSQQGSGNTIYF. DNA of the CDR3: TGCGCCAGCAGCCAACAGGGCTCTGGAAACACCATATATTTT.

The CDR3: CASSQDSLVYTF. CDR3 coding DNA: TGTGCCAGCAGCCAAGATAGTCTCGTCTACACCTTC. V usage is TRBV12-3 or TRBV12-4 and J usage is TRBJ1-2, with D unclear. V was trimmed by 6 bases and J by 10 bases, leaving 15 bases between them. The CDR3 is 12 amino acids.